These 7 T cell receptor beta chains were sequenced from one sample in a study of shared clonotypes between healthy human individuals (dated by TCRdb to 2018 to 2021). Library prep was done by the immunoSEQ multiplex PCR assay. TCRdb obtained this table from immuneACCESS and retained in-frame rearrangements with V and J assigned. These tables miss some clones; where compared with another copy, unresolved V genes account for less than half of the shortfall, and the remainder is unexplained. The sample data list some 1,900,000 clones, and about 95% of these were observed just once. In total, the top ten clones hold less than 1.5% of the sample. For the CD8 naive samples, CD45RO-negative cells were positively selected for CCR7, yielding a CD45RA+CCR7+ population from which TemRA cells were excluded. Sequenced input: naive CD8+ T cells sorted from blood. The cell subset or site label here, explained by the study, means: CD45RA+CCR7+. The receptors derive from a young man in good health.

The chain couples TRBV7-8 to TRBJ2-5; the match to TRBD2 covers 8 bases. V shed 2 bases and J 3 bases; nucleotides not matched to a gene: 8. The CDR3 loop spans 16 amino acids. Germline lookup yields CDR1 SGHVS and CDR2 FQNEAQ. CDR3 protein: CASSLHTSGGEETQYF. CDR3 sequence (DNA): TGTGCCAGCAGCTTACACACTAGCGGAGGGGAAGAGACCCAGTACTTC. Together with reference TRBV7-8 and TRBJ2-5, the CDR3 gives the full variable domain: GAGVSQSPRYKVAKRGQDVALRCDPISGHVSLFWYQQALGQGPEFLTYFQNEAQLDKSGLPSDRFFAERPEGSVSTLKIQRTQQEDSAVYLCASSLHTSGGEETQYFGPGTRLLVL.

The CDR3 nucleotides read TGTGCCATCTCTGAGGAGGGTTACAGGGGCGTTAACTATGGCTACACCTTC. Residues: CAISEEGYRGVNYGYTF. This sequence joins TRBV5-6 and TRBJ1-2; 7 nucleotides match TRBD1. V was pared by 9 bases and J by 1 base, with 18 bases of the junction left unmatched. The CDR3 is 17 amino acids. In germline, CDR1 is SGHDT, CDR2 YYEEEE.

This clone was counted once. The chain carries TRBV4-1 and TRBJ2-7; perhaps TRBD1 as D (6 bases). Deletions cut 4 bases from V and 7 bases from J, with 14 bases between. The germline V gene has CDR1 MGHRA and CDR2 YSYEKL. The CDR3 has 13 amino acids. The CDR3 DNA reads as TGCGCCAGCAGCCTTGAGACAGGATGGGAGCAGTACTTC. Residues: CASSLETGWEQYF.

The CDR3 coding sequence is TGTGCCAGCAATTTCGGGGTGGATGGCTACACCTTC. Its translation is CASNFGVDGYTF. J is TRBJ1-2 and V is TRBV25-1; the D is unclear. Germline CDR1 MGHDK, CDR2 SYGVNS. This CDR3 contains 12 residues. Trimming left V 7 bases short and J 6 bases short, with 12 bases between.

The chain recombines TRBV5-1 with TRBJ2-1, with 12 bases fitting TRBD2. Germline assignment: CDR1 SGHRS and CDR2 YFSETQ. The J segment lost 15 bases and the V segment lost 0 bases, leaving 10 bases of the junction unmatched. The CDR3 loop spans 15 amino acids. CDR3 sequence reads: CASSLVGTSGSYPFF. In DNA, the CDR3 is TGCGCCAGCAGCTTGGTCGGGACTAGCGGGTCTTATCCGTTCTTC.

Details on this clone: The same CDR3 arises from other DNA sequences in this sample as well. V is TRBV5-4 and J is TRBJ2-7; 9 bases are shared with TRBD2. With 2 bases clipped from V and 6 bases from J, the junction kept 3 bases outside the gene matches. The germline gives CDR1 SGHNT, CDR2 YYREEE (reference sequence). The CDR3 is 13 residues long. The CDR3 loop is CASSFGGGVEQYF. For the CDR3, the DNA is TGTGCCAGCAGCTTCGGCGGGGGGGTCGAGCAGTACTTC.

The CDR3 loop is CASSSLNVNGPDTQYF. The CDR3 nucleotides read TGTGCCAGTAGTAGTCTGAACGTAAATGGTCCAGATACGCAGTATTTT. V gene TRBV19 combines with J gene TRBJ2-3, with D hard to call. The V gene lost 4 bases and the J gene lost 4 bases, with 18 bases spanning the gap. Per germline, CDR1 LNHDA and CDR2 SQIVND (reference sequence). There are 16 residues in the CDR3.